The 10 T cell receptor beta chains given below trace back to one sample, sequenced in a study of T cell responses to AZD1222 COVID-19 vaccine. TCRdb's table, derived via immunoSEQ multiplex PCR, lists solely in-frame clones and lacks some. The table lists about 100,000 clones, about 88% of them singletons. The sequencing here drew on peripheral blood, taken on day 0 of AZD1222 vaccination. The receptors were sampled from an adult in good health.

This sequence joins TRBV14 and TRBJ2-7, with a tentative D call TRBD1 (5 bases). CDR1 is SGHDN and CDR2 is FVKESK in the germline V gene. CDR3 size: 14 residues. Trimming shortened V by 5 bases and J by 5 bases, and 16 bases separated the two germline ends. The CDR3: CASSKRAGPHEQYF. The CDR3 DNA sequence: TGTGCCAGCAGCAAAAGGGCAGGGCCACACGAGCAGTACTTC.

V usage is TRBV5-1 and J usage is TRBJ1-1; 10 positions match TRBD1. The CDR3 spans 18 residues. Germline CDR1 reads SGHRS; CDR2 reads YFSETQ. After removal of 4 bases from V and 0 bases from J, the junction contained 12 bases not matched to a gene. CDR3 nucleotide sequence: TGCGCCAGCAGCCCCGGGACAGGGGCCTGGGGTGTGAACACTGAAGCTTTCTTT. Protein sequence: CASSPGTGAWGVNTEAFF.

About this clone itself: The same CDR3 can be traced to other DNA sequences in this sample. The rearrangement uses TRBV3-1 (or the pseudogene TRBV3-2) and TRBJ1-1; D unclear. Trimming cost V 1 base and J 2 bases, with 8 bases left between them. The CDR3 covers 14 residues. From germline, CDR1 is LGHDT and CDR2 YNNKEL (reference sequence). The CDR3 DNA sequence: TGTGCCAGCAGCCAAGTGGGAGGCAACACTGAAGCTTTCTTT. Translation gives CASSQVGGNTEAFF.

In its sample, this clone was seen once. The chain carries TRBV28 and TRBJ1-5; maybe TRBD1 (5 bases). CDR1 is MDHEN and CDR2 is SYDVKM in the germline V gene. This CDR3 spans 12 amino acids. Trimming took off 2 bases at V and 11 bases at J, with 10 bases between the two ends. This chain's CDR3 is CASSLEGTSQHF. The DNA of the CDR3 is TGTGCCAGCAGTTTAGAGGGGACGTCCCAGCATTTT.

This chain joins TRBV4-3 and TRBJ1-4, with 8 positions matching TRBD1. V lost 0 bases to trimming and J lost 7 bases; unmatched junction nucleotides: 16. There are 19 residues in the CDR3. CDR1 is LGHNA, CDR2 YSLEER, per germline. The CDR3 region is CASSQDRLSGGTRGEKLFF. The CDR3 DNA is TGCGCCAGCAGCCAAGATCGTTTGTCAGGGGGCACGAGGGGTGAAAAACTGTTTTTT.

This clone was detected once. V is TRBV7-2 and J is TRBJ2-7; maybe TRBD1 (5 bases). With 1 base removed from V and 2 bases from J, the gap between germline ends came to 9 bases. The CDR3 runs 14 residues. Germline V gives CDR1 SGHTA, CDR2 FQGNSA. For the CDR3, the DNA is TGTGCCAGCAGCTTAGGACAGCGAGCCTACGAGCAGTACTTC. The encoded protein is CASSLGQRAYEQYF.

In DNA, the CDR3 is TGTGCCTGGAGTGTAGGGCAGGGCGAGAATTCACCCCTCCACTTT. Protein sequence: CAWSVGQGENSPLHF. The chain uses TRBV30 and TRBJ1-6; TRBD1 might be the D (5 bases). V shed 0 bases and J shed 7 bases, with 13 bases lying between them. The length of the CDR3 is 15 residues. In germline, CDR1 is GTSNPN, CDR2 SVGIG (reference sequence).

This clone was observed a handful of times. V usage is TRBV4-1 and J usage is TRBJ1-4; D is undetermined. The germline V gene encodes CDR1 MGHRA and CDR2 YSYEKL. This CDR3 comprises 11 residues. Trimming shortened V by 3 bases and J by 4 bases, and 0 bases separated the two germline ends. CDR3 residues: CASSHNEKLFF. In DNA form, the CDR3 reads TGCGCCAGCAGCCATAATGAAAAACTGTTTTTT.

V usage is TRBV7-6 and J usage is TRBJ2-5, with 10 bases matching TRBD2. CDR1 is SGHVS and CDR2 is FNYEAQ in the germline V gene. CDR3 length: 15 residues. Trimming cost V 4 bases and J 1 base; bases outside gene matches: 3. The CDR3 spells CASSWSGGAQETQYF. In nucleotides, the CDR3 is TGTGCCAGCAGCTGGAGCGGGGGGGCCCAAGAGACCCAGTACTTC.

CDR3 nucleotides: TGCGCCAGCAGCCAAGATCAACGTAGCTCTGGAAACACCATATATTTT. Translated: CASSQDQRSSGNTIYF. This sequence joins TRBV4-3 and TRBJ1-3; D call uncertain. Germline lookup yields CDR1 LGHNA and CDR2 YSLEER. Deletions cut 0 bases from V and 0 bases from J, with 9 bases between. This CDR3 has 16 amino acids.